Listed here are 4 T cell receptor beta chains from one sample, sequenced in a study of blood T cell repertoires in COVID-19. TCRdb keeps only in-frame clones here, not all; method: immunoSEQ multiplex PCR. The sample has more than 150,000 clones, roughly 94% seen once. The sequenced sample was peripheral blood. The receptors shown here come from a man aged 25 to 40 with COVID-19, enrolled during active disease.

The V gene is TRBV7-9, the J gene TRBJ1-2; TRBD1 matches at 7 bases. V was pared by 5 bases and J by 0 bases, with 9 bases of the junction left unmatched. The germline V gene has CDR1 SEHNR and CDR2 FQNEAQ (reference sequence). The CDR3 has 16 residues. CDR3 sequence: CASSLSGGTANYGYTF. The CDR3 DNA reads TGTGCCAGCAGCCTTTCAGGGGGGACAGCTAACTATGGCTACACCTTC.

This chain links TRBV7-3 with TRBJ2-5, with D possibly being TRBD2 (5 bases). The CDR3 sequence is 14 residues long. Per the germline V gene, CDR1 is SGHTA and CDR2 is FQGTGA. V was trimmed by 2 bases and J by 4 bases, leaving 11 bases between them. The chain's CDR3 is CASSLGLEGETQYF. The CDR3 DNA reads TGTGCCAGCAGCTTAGGACTTGAGGGAGAGACCCAGTACTTC. The full variable domain, its missing parts supplied by reference TRBV7-3 and TRBJ2-5, is GAGVSQTPSNKVTEKGKYVELRCDPISGHTALYWYRQSLGQGPEFLIYFQGTGAADDSGLPNDRFFAVRPEGSVSTLKIQRTERGDSAVYLCASSLGLEGETQYFGPGTRLLVL.

The chain couples TRBV5-5 to TRBJ2-3, with D possibly TRBD2 on 5 matching bases. This CDR3 is 15 amino acids long. Trimming took 2 bases from V and 1 from J, leaving 11 bases between them. Germline values: CDR1 SGHKS, CDR2 YYEKEE (reference sequence). Written as DNA, the CDR3 is TGTGCCAGCAGCTTCCGGTCCGGGGGCACAGATACGCAGTATTTT. It translates to CASSFRSGGTDTQYF.

V is TRBV18 and J is TRBJ1-1, with D tentatively TRBD1 (5 bases). CDR3 size: 13 residues. Per the germline V gene, CDR1 is KGHSH and CDR2 is LQKENI. V was trimmed by 5 bases and J by 1 base, leaving 8 bases between them. The CDR3, as DNA: TGTGCCAGCTCATCAGGGCCGAACACTGAAGCTTTCTTT. Translating gives CASSSGPNTEAFF.